This TCR beta chain was recovered during a study of cytomegalovirus exposure and HLA in healthy donors. The CDR3 consists of 16 residues. The ends were cut back, 0 bases at V and 6 bases at J, with 18 bases in the middle. Germline CDR1 reads SGHRS; CDR2 reads YFSETQ. In its sample, this clone was seen once. Healthy individuals who donated bone marrow served as the donors. Donors were ostensibly healthy at sampling, although undocumented immune exposures were probable. The PCR was carried out with 60 Vbeta primers and 13 Jbeta primers. Per the authors' pipeline: About 11 million of the about 80 million unique TCR beta chains counted in a later analysis were shared. Method: immunoSEQ multiplex PCR; TCRdb's copy keeps in-frame clones and lacks some. The DNA gave D and trimming, while V, J and clone size come from that table. Among over 140,000 clones listed, 65% to 85% were seen once.

The chain uses TRBV5-1 and TRBJ1-2; D is possibly TRBD1 (6 bases). The sequenced material came from PBMCs. This sequence was found in a man in his fifties in good health and CMV-seronegative. CDR3 loop: CASSLAMAGDTNGYTF. Here the CDR3 DNA reads TGCGCCAGCAGCTTGGCCATGGCAGGGGATACGAATGGCTACACCTTC.